This T cell receptor (beta chain) was obtained from a study of cytomegalovirus exposure and HLA in healthy donors (TCRdb year 2017). With regard to the full study: An earlier analysis of 587 of the donors reported 276 Gb of sequence data and around 100 million unique TCR beta sequences obtained from about 200 million T cells. Besides the first cohort of 666 subjects, a separate validation cohort made up of 95 to 150 different subjects was used. HLA typing covered class I and class II loci at four-digit resolution. A later genetic analysis used genome-wide SNP genotypes for about three fifths of the 666 donors, treating that subset as a discovery cohort. A handful of DR-DQ haplotypes were handled as single units for association and clustering because linkage in the cohort was strong. Of the roughly 400 genotyped donors, roughly 76% were placed in the genetic ancestry cluster associated with self-reported Caucasian donors. Typing coverage differed by locus: A, B, C, DRB1 and DQB1 were typed in roughly 620-640 donors, DQA1 in approximately 520, DPA1 in around 610, and DPB1 in around 490. Rather than drawing on any new phenotypic data, the later analysis identified candidate immune exposures from TCR beta sequences and the way those sequences occurred across donors. To predict cytomegalovirus infection status, the study combined high-throughput TCR immunosequencing, statistical association of individual TCRs with disease status, and machine learning. The T cell repertoires of several hundred subjects were profiled by immunosequencing and related to cytomegalovirus serostatus. Across approximately 420 genotyped donors of the cohort, an average of approximately 240,000 unique TCR beta nucleotide sequences per donor were sequenced, and roughly a sixth of those sequences were non-productive. Donor age, sex, ethnicity and CMV serostatus were compiled together with the repertoire data. Every repertoire in the discovery cohort had been generated on one and the same sequencing platform. In a later analysis, previously published TCR beta repertoires from fewer than 750 donors were re-analyzed and high-resolution HLA genotyping was added so that TCR occurrence patterns could be studied. To decide whether each TCR beta V gene segment behaved as functional or pseudogenic, an earlier analysis of over 500 of the donors relied on high-throughput TCR beta sequencing. Around 320 gigabases of sequencing data and some 85 million unique TCR sequences were included in an early release covering several hundred HLA-typed donors. The study was designed to test whether signatures of past pathogen exposure could be identified by cataloging public T cell receptors. Results the study describes overall, beyond this receptor: A further reported finding was that TCR beta sequences accurately predicted the HLA-A and HLA-B alleles for most subjects in the first cohort. Several of the top co-occurrence clusters appeared to be linked to parvovirus B19, influenza, CMV and Epstein-Barr virus, according to a later analysis. The study listed around 160 TCR beta chains as associated with cytomegalovirus. This cohort had only TCR beta chains sequenced, and the lack of alpha or paired-chain data limited which features could be detected. Broadly in line with IMGT annotations, most TCR beta V segments showed up in productive rearrangements about 87% or about 30% of the time in an earlier analysis of several hundred of the donors. A cluster of highly shared sequence variants was judged likely to represent a technical artifact of the sequencing pipeline. Because some donors lacked HLA typing at each locus, the association tests relied only on the typed subset. For the cohort, immune exposure information was limited to CMV serostatus. In a later analysis, 15,000 to 20,000 TCR beta sequences were associated with specific HLA alleles at a false discovery rate of 0.05. According to a later analysis, TCR association rates differed among HLA loci, with DRB1 alleles showing the most associated TCRs and HLA-C alleles showing the fewest. A later analysis found that most CMV-associated TCR beta chains appeared HLA-restricted, with HLA associations seemingly driven largely by CMV exposure. Across donors, most TCR sequences were observed very rarely, whereas some public TCRs were present in many individuals. In vitro tests confirmed that three of the cytomegalovirus-associated TCR beta chains recognize cytomegalovirus antigens. In a later analysis, HLA-associated TCR beta chains were found to be more clonally expanded and to have lower generation probabilities than equally common non-associated chains. Some IMGT-functional V segments, including TRBV6-2 and TRBV6-3, could not be told apart with the 87-base-pair reads, so those segments were excluded. Presence/absence analyses assumed roughly uniform sequencing depth across donors, an assumption that may not hold. In a later genetic analysis, fewer N-insertions in productive TCRs were reported among donors in an Asian-associated ancestry cluster than the roughly 700-donor mean. The classifier was reported to diagnose cytomegalovirus status with high specificity and sensitivity in both the original and validation cohorts. It was suggested by the authors that the approach could potentially be generalized to other disease states and immunological phenotypes. Because counts were too low, roughly 17 rarely observed V segments, including chromosome 9 orphons, were left out of the earlier analysis of a few hundred of the donors. Strong co-occurrence of HLA alleles, especially DR and DQ, made assigning TCR associations to individual alleles difficult. Correlated functional status among segregating V segments might reflect linkage disequilibrium, but an unknown experimental factor could not be ruled out. V-gene and J-gene trimming of TCR beta chains was associated with a missense DCLRE1C variant in a later genetic analysis, and the association was replicated in an independent cohort.

Details on this clone: Its cognate antigen has yet to be identified. Per-nucleotide qualities are absent, and no much larger clonotype sits a single base away.

Trimming takes 5 bases from V and 8 bases from J, and the germline ends sit 21 bases apart. The CDR3 measures 15 amino acids from cysteine to phenylalanine. Only the CDR3 portion is preserved as DNA: 45 bases, with reading frame beginning at the first base. CDR1 SEHNR and CDR2 FQNEAQ were looked up in the germline V gene (reference sequence). In total, about 650 healthy bone marrow donors made up the cohort. At the time of sampling, every cohort member was nominally healthy, though immune exposures that went unrecorded were likely present. The donor tested CMV seropositive and was one of the 289 seropositive cohort members. Every donor gave a peripheral blood sample, and the peripheral blood mononuclear cells from that sample were used for TCR beta sequencing. Genomic DNA extraction from the blood cell samples was performed with the Qiagen DNeasy Blood Extraction Kit. The receptor library was made with the immunoSEQ multiplex PCR assay. For the multiplex PCR, a mixture combining 60 forward primers for TCR Vbeta segments and 13 reverse primers for TCR Jbeta segments was used. The CDR3 region of rearranged TCR beta genes was amplified from genomic DNA by a multiplex PCR assay. The amplified TCR beta libraries were sequenced on the Illumina HiSeq System as 87-base-pair reads. Per the original workflow: A later analysis tallied roughly 78 million unique TCR beta chains across the 666 repertoires, and approximately 12 million of those chains were shared by two or more donors. A nearest-neighbor algorithm error-corrected the raw reads and collapsed the reads into unique sequences, merging closely related sequences to remove PCR and sequencing errors. To assign V, D and J gene segments, CDR3 sequences were aligned to IMGT reference sequences. Each retained sequence needed at least a six-nucleotide match to both a V gene segment and a J gene segment. Rearrangements were classified as productive when the CDR3 lacked stop codons and remained in frame with V and J, and all other rearrangements were classified as non-productive. CDR3 was defined according to IMGT convention as the region running from the second conserved V-encoded cysteine to the conserved J-encoded phenylalanine. The earlier analysis of some 600 of the donors excluded sequences that lacked an unambiguous match to a single V gene segment. An earlier analysis of over 450 of the donors classified V segments as functional when productive rearrangements were above 56.7% and as segregating when the standard deviation between donors was above 5%. A statistical classification framework was developed to diagnose cytomegalovirus status using the catalog of TCR beta chain sequences. In a later analysis, V and J genes were assigned by comparing TCR nucleotide sequences against IMGT/GENE-DB human TR gene sequences. A later analysis assigned CDR3 sequences and most-parsimonious VDJ recombination scenarios with the TCRdist pipeline. In a later analysis, each TCR beta chain was defined by its CDR3 amino acid sequence together with its V-gene family, and reads without a unique V-gene family were excluded. To address suspected cross-contamination and a sequencing artifact, a later analysis removed a few hundred highly shared, low-generation-probability nucleotide sequences. For each public chain, a later analysis derived a clonal expansion index from normalized ranks of inferred template counts within each repertoire. In a later analysis, generation probabilities were computed with a VDJ recombination model fitted to out-of-frame rearrangements, and the resulting probabilities were checked against IGoR. A later analysis scored TCR-TCR, TCR-HLA and TCR-CMV co-occurrence with hypergeometric tests, applying a repertoire-size bias correction to TCR pairs. A later analysis estimated false discovery rates by permuting HLA or CMV assignments 20 times. A later analysis grouped co-occurring TCRs with DBSCAN, adding TCRdist sequence similarity when clustering within HLA-allele-positive subsets. Repertoires with fewer than 30,000 or more than 120,000 public chains were left out of co-occurrence clustering, as were five repertoires with anomalous nucleotide sharing. TCRdb took over this immuneACCESS table, retaining in-frame rearrangements with V and J assigned. Such tables are incomplete; in checked studies, under half of the missing clones stem from an unresolved V gene, and the remainder is unexplained. That table supplies the V and J calls and clone size; D and trimming were determined from the DNA. Recorded for this sample are about 160,000 clones; 75% to 90% of them occurred a single time. The ten most abundant clones make up roughly 0.99% of the sample.

This clonotype originated in a girl under 10 years old in good health and CMV-seropositive. The sample taken for sequencing was PBMCs. The rearranged chain carries TRBV7-9 and TRBJ1-1, with TRBD1 as a weak D call on 5 bases. The CDR3 amino acid sequence is: CASSGLWGGSTEAFF. The DNA is as follows: TGTGCCAGCAGCGGATTATGGGGGGGATCCACGGAAGCTTTCTTT.